A single TCR beta chain is shown here with its context. The age range of participants was about 18 to 95 years, with residence in under 30 US areas. Participants had their cohort set by participant-reported clinical history. This specimen belongs to a study of blood T cell repertoires in COVID-19. Overall study context: COVID-19 samples collected from the United States, Italy and Spain covered acute and convalescent phases. PBMCs, B-cell-depleted T cells, or T cells provided the cDNA or gDNA that made up the material.

This CDR3 has 13 residues. CDR1 is SGHAT and CDR2 is FQNNGV in the germline V gene. V lost 2 bases and J 6 bases, leaving 8 bases between the germline ends. Sequencing was performed with immunoSEQ multiplex PCR; in TCRdb, only in-frame clones are kept and a portion is missing. This table holds 130,000 to 150,000 clones, approximately 88% found once. The rearrangement uses TRBV11-2 and TRBJ1-5; D gene ambiguous. The specimen was PBMCs or T cells enriched from blood (not recorded which). This TCR was sampled from a young woman with acute COVID-19. CDR3 amino acids: CASSLPSGQPQHF. The CDR3 DNA sequence: TGTGCCAGCAGCTTACCCTCGGGTCAGCCCCAGCATTTT.